One sample yielded the 27 T cell receptor beta chains listed below, sequenced in a study of tissue T cells after allogeneic stem cell transplantation. Time point reported: mouse harvest day 14 after allogeneic transplant. Each mouse received 10^7 T-cell-depleted marrow cells plus 10^6 splenic CD5+ T cells by tail vein. The method was immunoSEQ multiplex PCR; TCRdb's version includes in-frame clones alone and lacks a portion of them. The sample has around 7,900 clones; approximately 35% are singletons. The sequencing sample was made of skin. The receptors come from a female BALB/c mouse given C57BL/6 T cells with graft-versus-host disease after an allogeneic hematopoietic cell transplant.

As to this clone: Germline and genes: mouse. The sequenced fragment ends 1 residue before the CDR3 boundary, so the rest is inferred from the germline J gene. The chain couples TRBV23 to TRBJ2-2; the D call TRBD2 from the table was never checked on the DNA. Germline-derived CDR1 and CDR2 are KGHTA and FQNQQP. The CDR3 runs to 17 residues. The CDR3 sequence is CSSSQDWGGAYTGQLYF. The covered CDR3 bases are TGCTCCAGCAGTCAGGACTGGGGGGGCGCCTACACCGGGCAGCTCTAC.

Remarks on this clone: Each gene name is a mouse one. CDR3 amino acids: CAWSRGGQDTQYF. CDR3 DNA (partial): TGTGCCTGGAGTCGGGGGGGCCAAGACACCCAGTAC. The chain combines TRBV31 with TRBJ2-5; 7 bases agree with TRBD2. The read comes to an end 1 residue before the CDR3 does, leaving the germline J gene to fill in the end. V gave up 1 base and J gave up 2 bases; unmatched junction bases: 0. The CDR3 runs 13 residues. Germline V gene data show CDR1 as GKSSPN and CDR2 as SITVG.

Concerning this clone: Germline and genes here are mouse. The CDR3 is CASAGISGNTLYF. Partial CDR3 DNA: TGTGCCAGCGCAGGGATTTCTGGAAATACGCTCTAT. The chain uses TRBV3 and TRBJ1-3; D is perhaps TRBD1 (5 bases). The missing CDR3 end, 1 residue past where the read stops, is filled in from the germline J gene. The V gene's germline CDR1 is SNHLY and CDR2 FYNGKV (reference sequence). Between the trimmed V and J ends, which lost 8 bases and 0 bases, there was a span of 8 bases. CDR3 length: 13 residues.

This clone has more than one count but fewer than ten. The gene names here belong to mouse. With the read ending 1 residue before the CDR3 end, the germline J gene is used to fill in that end. This chain connects TRBV31 to TRBJ2-4, with 7 positions matching TRBD2. Germline assignment: CDR1 GKSSPN and CDR2 SITVG. V shed 3 bases, J shed 3 bases, and the junction held 3 bases outside the gene matches. The CDR3 runs 13 residues. Partial CDR3 DNA: TGTGCCTGGAGCATGGGGGGACAAAACACCTTGTAC. The encoded protein is CAWSMGGQNTLY. The CDR3 in full is CAWSMGGQNTLYF.

In regard to this clone: Genes here carry mouse names. The read gets to within 1 residue of the CDR3 end, and the germline J gene fills in the rest. The chain employs TRBV26 and TRBJ1-1; D is ambiguous. CDR3 length equals 13 residues. Trimming shortened V by 6 bases and J by 0 bases, and 8 bases separated the two germline ends. Per germline, CDR1 KGHPV and CDR2 FQNQEV (reference sequence). Incomplete CDR3 DNA: TGTGCCAGCAGGCGACAAGCAAACACAGAAGTCTTC. This gives the protein CASRRQANTEVF. The CDR3, in full, reads CASRRQANTEVFF.

With regard to this clone: Mouse gene names apply. The read ends 1 residue shy of where the CDR3 ends; the end is completed using the germline J gene. This rearrangement joins TRBV26 to TRBJ2-3; maybe TRBD2 (6 bases). This CDR3 is 14 amino acids long. Trimming cost V 8 bases and J 0 bases, with 12 bases left between them. Germline-derived CDR1 and CDR2 are KGHPV and FQNQEV (reference sequence). The sequenced CDR3 bases are TGTGCCAGCTCCACTGGGTCTAGTGCAGAAACGCTGTAT. Amino acids: CASSTGSSAETLY. The complete CDR3 protein is CASSTGSSAETLYF.

On this clone itself: Gene labels here are mouse ones. Sequencing ends 1 residue short of the CDR3 end; the germline J gene provides the rest. The chain links TRBV23 to TRBJ2-1; the table's TRBD2 call for D was not verified on the DNA. The CDR3 loop spans 15 amino acids. Per germline, CDR1 KGHTA and CDR2 FQNQQP. CDR3 sequence: CSSSQPTGGYAEQFF. CDR3 bases read: TGCTCCAGCAGTCAACCGACTGGGGGGTATGCTGAGCAGTTC.

This clone is large by share. Gene names and germline match the mouse. The read ends 1 residue early relative to the CDR3; the germline J gene fills the gap. The V call is TRBV13-1, the J call TRBJ2-4, with 7 bases identical to TRBD2. CDR3 length: 16 residues. Losses at the gene ends were 0 bases for V and 0 bases for J; bases not matched to a gene: 4. From germline, CDR1 is NSHNY and CDR2 SYGAGN. CDR3 loop: CASSDGPGGSQNTLYF. The sequenced CDR3 bases are TGTGCCAGCAGTGATGGGCCGGGGGGGAGTCAAAACACCTTGTAC.

With regard to this clone: Genes here carry mouse names. The read halts 1 residue ahead of the CDR3 end, with the missing end drawn from the germline J gene. The chain is built from TRBV26 and TRBJ1-2, with D perhaps TRBD1 (6 bases). Trimming took off 0 bases at V and 2 bases at J, with 13 bases between the two ends. This CDR3 is built from 16 residues. Germline-derived CDR1 and CDR2 are KGHPV and FQNQEV (reference sequence). The chain's CDR3 is CASSLSGGHRNSDYTF. The CDR3 DNA, read in part, is TGTGCCAGCAGTCTGTCGGGGGGACATCGCAACTCCGACTACACC.

This clone is labeled as medium-sized. The genes are named according to mouse. The CDR3 goes on 1 residue after the read ends, and that part is filled in from the germline J gene. This chain uses TRBV13-3 with TRBJ2-5; TRBD1 is a possible D gene (6 bases). Trimming stripped 4 bases from V and 2 bases from J, with 14 bases between. The CDR3 contains 15 residues. Germline CDR1 is NNHDY and CDR2 is SYVADS. CDR3 loop: CASSIQGRGQDTQYF. Partial CDR3 DNA: TGTGCCAGCAGTATACAGGGAAGGGGCCAAGACACCCAGTAC.

This clone showed up just a few times. The genes and germline here are from mouse. The read is 1 residue too short to cover the CDR3 end, so that end is filled in from the germline J gene. This sequence joins TRBV13-1 and TRBJ2-1, with 12 bases matching TRBD1. This CDR3 has 14 amino acids. Germline CDR1 reads NSHNY; CDR2 reads SYGAGN. The junction had 0 bases not matched to a gene; V was cut back by 3 bases and J by 5 bases. The DNA read from the CDR3 is TGTGCCAGCAGTGGGGACAGGGGGCATGCTGAGCAGTTC. Its translation is CASSGDRGHAEQF. The whole CDR3 protein is CASSGDRGHAEQFF.

Notes on this clone: The germline and genes are mouse ones. The DNA ends 1 residue before the CDR3 does, and the rest of the CDR3 is filled in from the germline J gene. This chain joins TRBV12-1 and TRBJ2-5; 9 nucleotides match TRBD2. Trimming removed 3 bases from V and 2 bases from J; junction bases left unmatched: 5. The CDR3 has 15 amino acids. Germline CDR1 is SGHSN and CDR2 is HYEKVE. Incomplete CDR3 DNA: TGTGCCAGCTCTTCAACTGGGGGGCTCCAAGACACCCAGTAC. It specifies CASSSTGGLQDTQY. The full CDR3 is CASSSTGGLQDTQYF.

Worth noting for this clone: The genes are named according to mouse. The read ends 1 residue early relative to the CDR3; the germline J gene fills the gap. The J gene is TRBJ2-1, the V gene TRBV14, with unresolved D. CDR3 size: 13 residues. V was shortened by 1 base and J by 1 base, with 3 bases between the two germline ends. Germline CDR1 is SGHDT and CDR2 is FRDEAV. CDR3 sequence reads: CASSFQNYAEQFF. Partial CDR3 DNA: TGTGCCAGCAGTTTCCAGAACTATGCTGAGCAGTTC.

This clone was seen only a few times. Gene names denote mouse genes. The read comes to an end 1 residue before the CDR3 does, leaving the germline J gene to fill in the end. The rearrangement uses TRBV13-2 and TRBJ1-6, with D unclear. TRBJ1-6 is marked as an open reading frame, function uncertain. Germline CDR1 NNHNN, CDR2 SYGAGS (reference sequence). The V and J ends lost 2 bases and 6 bases respectively, with 9 bases between them. This CDR3 has 14 amino acids. The CDR3 reads CASGDLHRNSPLYF. The part of the CDR3 DNA that was read is TGTGCCAGCGGTGACCTCCACCGTAATTCGCCCCTCTAC.

A note on this clone: Mouse gene names and germline throughout. The read stops 1 residue short of the end of the CDR3; the missing end is completed from the germline J gene. V is TRBV1 and J is TRBJ1-1; a weak D match, TRBD1 (5 bases). The CDR3 contains 13 residues. CDR1 is NSQYPW and CDR2 is LRSPGD in the germline V gene (reference sequence). Trimming took 5 bases from V and 0 from J, leaving 7 bases between them. CDR3: CTCSPGQNTEVFF. Incomplete CDR3 DNA: TGCACCTGCAGTCCGGGACAGAACACAGAAGTCTTC.

Comments on this clone: Gene names and germline refer to mouse. The read ends 1 residue shy of where the CDR3 ends; the end is completed using the germline J gene. The chain combines TRBV26 with TRBJ2-7; D is ambiguous. The CDR3 is 13 residues long. Per germline, CDR1 KGHPV and CDR2 FQNQEV (reference sequence). Trimming removed 5 bases from V and 0 bases from J, with 8 bases in between. The DNA read from the CDR3 is TGTGCCAGCAGTACAGAGAGCTCCTATGAACAGTAC. Protein product: CASSTESSYEQY. The full CDR3 sequence reads CASSTESSYEQYF.

Notes on this clone: These gene names are mouse names. The read gets to within 1 residue of the CDR3 end, and the germline J gene fills in the rest. This rearrangement joins TRBV29 to TRBJ1-1, with 9 bases that match TRBD1. The V and J ends lost 4 bases and 3 bases, in that order; junction bases with no gene match: 3. The CDR3 is 14 amino acids. Germline V lookup: CDR1 MSHET, CDR2 SYDVDS. Partial CDR3 DNA: TGTGCTAGCAGTTGGGGACAGGGAGACACAGAAGTCTTC. This encodes CASSWGQGDTEVF. The whole CDR3 sequence is CASSWGQGDTEVFF.

A word on this clone: Gene and germline names: mouse. The read ends 1 residue before the CDR3 terminus; that terminus is restored from the germline J gene. The V call is TRBV24, the J call TRBJ2-4; the D is unclear. The CDR3 runs to 11 residues. CDR1 is KGHTA, CDR2 FRNEEI, per germline. V was pared by 3 bases and J by 5 bases, with 3 bases between. The CDR3 bases that were read are TGTGCCAGCAGTCTAGTAAACACCTTGTAC. It specifies CASSLVNTLY. The full-length CDR3 reads as CASSLVNTLYF.

Regarding this clone: Mouse germline and gene names are used. With the read ending 1 residue before the CDR3 end, the germline J gene is used to fill in that end. The chain links TRBV12-2 to TRBJ2-5; D possibly corresponds to TRBD2 (6 bases). Germline-derived CDR1 and CDR2 are SGHLS and HYDKME. V was trimmed by 4 bases and J by 1 base, leaving 11 bases between them. The CDR3 length is 14 residues. The DNA read from the CDR3 is TGTGCCAGCTCACCCCACTGGGACCAAGACACCCAGTAC. It translates to CASSPHWDQDTQY. The full CDR3 protein reads CASSPHWDQDTQYF. The full variable domain, in which reference TRBV12-2 and TRBJ2-5 provide the parts outside the CDR3, is NSGVVQSPRYIIKGKGERSILKCIPISGHLSVAWYQQTQGQELKFFIQHYDKMERDKGNLPSRFSVQQFDDYHSEMNMSALELEDSAVYFCASSPHWDQDTQYFGPGTRLLVL.

This clone was picked up a small number of times. Mouse gene names and germline throughout. The observed sequence ends 1 residue before the CDR3 terminus, with the missing tail filled in from the germline J gene. The chain couples TRBV19 to TRBJ1-2; the D is unclear. V gave up 4 bases and J gave up 0 bases, with 10 bases separating them. Germline lookup yields CDR1 FNHDT and CDR2 SITEND (reference sequence). CDR3 size: 14 residues. CDR3 in amino acids: CASSETSANSDYTF. The CDR3 bases that were read are TGTGCCAGCAGTGAGACCTCTGCAAACTCCGACTACACC.

This clone turned up a few times. The genes and germline here are from mouse. The sequenced fragment ends 1 residue before the CDR3 boundary, so the rest is inferred from the germline J gene. The chain combines TRBV23 with TRBJ2-5; the tabulated D call, TRBD1, remains unverified against the DNA. The V gene's germline CDR1 is KGHTA and CDR2 FQNQQP. The CDR3 totals 14 residues. CDR3 loop: CSSSQGTGRGTQYF. Partial CDR3 DNA: TGCTCCAGCAGTCAAGGGACAGGGAGGGGCACCCAGTAC.

This clone has a single count. The listed genes are named as in mouse. The read ends 1 residue shy of where the CDR3 ends; the end is completed using the germline J gene. The chain couples TRBV13-2 to TRBJ2-7; 8 bases line up with TRBD2. This CDR3 is built from 15 residues. Per germline, CDR1 NNHNN and CDR2 SYGAGS (reference sequence). V shed 2 bases and J 0 bases; nucleotides not matched to a gene: 4. The covered CDR3 bases are TGTGCCAGCGGTGAAGGGGGGGCCAGCTCCTATGAACAGTAC. It translates to CASGEGGASSYEQY. The whole CDR3 protein is CASGEGGASSYEQYF.

In the case of this clone: The gene names given are mouse names. The CDR3 goes on 1 residue after the read ends, and that part is filled in from the germline J gene. The V and J genes are TRBV3 and TRBJ2-3; 8 bases are a match to TRBD2. CDR1 and CDR2 from the germline V gene are SNHLY and FYNGKV (reference sequence). With V trimmed by 5 bases and J by 3 bases, 7 bases remained unmatched. The CDR3 runs to 15 residues. The CDR3 protein is CASSQRGGRAETLYF. CDR3 DNA (partial): TGTGCCAGCAGCCAGAGGGGGGGGCGCGCAGAAACGCTGTAT.

This clone is classed as medium-sized (0.01 to 0.1%). Gene and germline names: mouse. The read finishes 1 residue shy of the CDR3 end, and the germline J gene is used to complete it. The rearrangement uses TRBV1 and TRBJ2-7; D is uncertain. V was clipped by 3 bases and J by 3 bases, with 9 bases between them. Germline assignment: CDR1 NSQYPW and CDR2 LRSPGD (reference sequence). The CDR3 is made up of 13 amino acids. The part of the CDR3 DNA that was read is TGCACCTGCAGTGCGGGTCAGGTCTATGAACAGTAC. Its protein is CTCSAGQVYEQY. The CDR3 in full is CTCSAGQVYEQYF.

This clone was counted only a few times. Here the gene names and germline are mouse. Read data end 1 residue before the CDR3 end; the end is taken from the germline J gene. The sample carries other DNA sequences with the same CDR3. V and J are TRBV26 and TRBJ2-7, with 12 bases fitting TRBD1. Losses at the gene ends were 3 bases for V and 2 bases for J; bases not matched to a gene: 2. The CDR3 is made up of 15 amino acids. From germline, CDR1 is KGHPV and CDR2 FQNQEV (reference sequence). Incomplete CDR3 DNA: TGTGCCAGCAGTCTAGGGACAGGGGGCACCTATGAACAGTAC. Translated, it gives CASSLGTGGTYEQY. The CDR3 as a whole reads CASSLGTGGTYEQYF. Combining the CDR3 with reference TRBV26 and TRBJ2-7 gives the whole variable domain NSKVIQTPRYLVKGQGQKAKMRCIPEKGHPVVFWYQQNKNNEFKFLINFQNQEVLQQIDMTEKRFSAECPSNSPCSLEIQSSEAGDSALYLCASSLGTGGTYEQYFGPGTRLTVL.

Concerning this clone itself: Gene names and germline match the mouse. Coverage ceases 1 residue before the CDR3 finishes, and the germline J gene fills in the end. Other nucleotide sequences from this sample produce the same CDR3. The gene calls are TRBV26 and TRBJ1-1; possibly TRBD1 for D (6 bases). The CDR3 totals 12 residues. Trimming took off 6 bases at V and 5 bases at J, with 10 bases between the two ends. The germline CDR1 and CDR2 sequences are KGHPV and FQNQEV (reference sequence). The CDR3 here is CASSPGQTEVFF. The covered CDR3 bases are TGTGCCAGCAGCCCGGGACAAACAGAAGTCTTC.

Details on this clone: Genes and germline come from the mouse. Sequencing ends 1 residue short of the CDR3 end; the germline J gene provides the rest. V and J are TRBV26 and TRBJ2-5, with 12 nucleotides matching TRBD2. The V gene end was trimmed by 6 bases and the J gene end by 8 bases; junction bases not matched to a gene: 6. This CDR3 comprises 14 residues. Germline V CDR1 and CDR2: KGHPV, FQNQEV (reference sequence). The CDR3 bases that were read are TGTGCCAGCAGCTTGACTGGGGGGGCGGGCACCCAGTAC. Amino acid sequence: CASSLTGGAGTQY. Given in full, the CDR3 is CASSLTGGAGTQYF.